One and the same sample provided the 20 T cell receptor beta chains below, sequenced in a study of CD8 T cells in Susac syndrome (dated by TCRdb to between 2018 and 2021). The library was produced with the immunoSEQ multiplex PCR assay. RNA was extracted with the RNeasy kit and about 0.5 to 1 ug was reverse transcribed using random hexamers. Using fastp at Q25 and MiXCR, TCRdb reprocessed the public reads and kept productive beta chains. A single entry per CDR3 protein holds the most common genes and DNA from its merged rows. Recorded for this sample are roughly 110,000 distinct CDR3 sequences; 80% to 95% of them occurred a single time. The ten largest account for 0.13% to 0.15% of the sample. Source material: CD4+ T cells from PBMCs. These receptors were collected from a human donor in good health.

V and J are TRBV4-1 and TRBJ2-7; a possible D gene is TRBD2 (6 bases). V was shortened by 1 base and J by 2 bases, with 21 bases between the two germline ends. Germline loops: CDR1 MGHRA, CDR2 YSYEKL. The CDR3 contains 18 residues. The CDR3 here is CASSQVLVLAQRAYEQYF. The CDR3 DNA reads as TGCGCCAGCAGCCAAGTCCTTGTCCTAGCGCAGAGGGCCTACGAGCAGTACTTC.

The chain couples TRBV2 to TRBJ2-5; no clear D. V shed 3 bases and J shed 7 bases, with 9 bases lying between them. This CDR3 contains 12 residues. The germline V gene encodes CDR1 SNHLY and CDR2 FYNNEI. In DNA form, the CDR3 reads TGTGCCAGCAGTGATGGGCCGGGGACCCAGTACTTC. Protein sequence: CASSDGPGTQYF.

The CDR3 here is CASSVPGLASDTQYF. The DNA for the CDR3 is TGTGCCAGCAGCGTTCCGGGACTAGCCTCAGATACGCAGTATTTT. This chain links TRBV7-2 with TRBJ2-3; 9 nucleotides agree with TRBD2. This CDR3 region has 15 residues. V lost 5 bases to trimming and J lost 4 bases; unmatched junction nucleotides: 7. The germline V gene has CDR1 SGHTA and CDR2 FQGNSA.

The CDR3 reads CSASGSHEQYF. The CDR3 nucleotides are TGCAGTGCTAGCGGGAGCCACGAGCAGTACTTC. V and J are TRBV20-1 and TRBJ2-7, with D possibly matching TRBD2 (6 bases). The germline V gene has CDR1 DFQATT and CDR2 SNEGSKA (reference sequence). Trimming took off 3 bases at V and 5 bases at J, with 8 bases between the two ends. This CDR3 has 11 residues.

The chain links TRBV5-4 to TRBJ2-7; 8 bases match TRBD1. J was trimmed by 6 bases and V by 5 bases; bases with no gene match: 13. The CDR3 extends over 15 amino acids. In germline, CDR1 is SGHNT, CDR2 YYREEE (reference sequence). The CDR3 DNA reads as TGTGCCAGCAGGCGGGACAGGCACCAAACGGCCGAGCAGTACTTC. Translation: CASRRDRHQTAEQYF.

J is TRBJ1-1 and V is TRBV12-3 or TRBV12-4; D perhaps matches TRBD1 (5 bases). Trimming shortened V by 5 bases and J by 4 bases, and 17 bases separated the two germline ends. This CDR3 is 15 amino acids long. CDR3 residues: CASSPGPVLGTEAFF. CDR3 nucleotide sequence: TGTGCCAGCAGTCCGGGGCCCGTCTTGGGCACTGAAGCTTTCTTT.

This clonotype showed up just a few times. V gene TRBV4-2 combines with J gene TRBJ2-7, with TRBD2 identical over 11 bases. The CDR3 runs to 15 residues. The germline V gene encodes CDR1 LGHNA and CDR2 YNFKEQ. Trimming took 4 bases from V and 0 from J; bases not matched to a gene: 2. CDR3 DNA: TGTGCCAGCAGCCCCGGGACTAGCGGCTCCTACGAGCAGTACTTC. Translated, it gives CASSPGTSGSYEQYF.

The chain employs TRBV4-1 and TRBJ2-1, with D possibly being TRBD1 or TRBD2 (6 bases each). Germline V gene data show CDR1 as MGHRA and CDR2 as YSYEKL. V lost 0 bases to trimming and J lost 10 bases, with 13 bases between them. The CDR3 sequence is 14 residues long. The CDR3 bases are TGCGCCAGCAGCCAAGATCGGGGGCCATGGGAGCAGTTCTTC. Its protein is CASSQDRGPWEQFF.

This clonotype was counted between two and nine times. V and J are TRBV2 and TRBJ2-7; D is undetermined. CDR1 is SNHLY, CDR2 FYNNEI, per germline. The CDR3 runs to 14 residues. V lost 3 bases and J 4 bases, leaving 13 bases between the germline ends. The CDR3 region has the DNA TGTGCCAGCAGTGAGTCAGTCGGATTTTACGAGCAGTACTTC. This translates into CASSESVGFYEQYF.

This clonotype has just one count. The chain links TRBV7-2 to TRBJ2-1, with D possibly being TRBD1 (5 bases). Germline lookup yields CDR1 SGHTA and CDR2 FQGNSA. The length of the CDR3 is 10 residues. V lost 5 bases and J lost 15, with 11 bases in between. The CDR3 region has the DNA TGTGCCAGCAGCCAGGGAATGCCGTTCTTC. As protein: CASSQGMPFF.

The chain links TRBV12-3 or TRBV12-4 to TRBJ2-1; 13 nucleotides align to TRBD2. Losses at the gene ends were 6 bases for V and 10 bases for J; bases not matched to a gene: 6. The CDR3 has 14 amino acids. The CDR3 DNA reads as TGTGCCAGCAGGGGGACTAGCGGGACCCGCGAGCAGTTCTTC. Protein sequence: CASRGTSGTREQFF.

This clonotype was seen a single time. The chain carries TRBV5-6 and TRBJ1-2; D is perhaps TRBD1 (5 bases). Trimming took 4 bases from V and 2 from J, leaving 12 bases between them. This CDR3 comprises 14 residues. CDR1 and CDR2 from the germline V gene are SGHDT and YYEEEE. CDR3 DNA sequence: TGTGCCAGCAGCCCCCAGGGCTCCAACTATGGCTACACCTTC. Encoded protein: CASSPQGSNYGYTF.

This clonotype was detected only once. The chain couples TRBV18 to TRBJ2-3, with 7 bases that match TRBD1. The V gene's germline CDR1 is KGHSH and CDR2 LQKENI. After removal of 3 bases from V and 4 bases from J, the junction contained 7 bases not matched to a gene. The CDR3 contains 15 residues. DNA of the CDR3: TGTGCCAGCTCACCTGCGACAGGGTTGCCAGATACGCAGTATTTT. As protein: CASSPATGLPDTQYF.

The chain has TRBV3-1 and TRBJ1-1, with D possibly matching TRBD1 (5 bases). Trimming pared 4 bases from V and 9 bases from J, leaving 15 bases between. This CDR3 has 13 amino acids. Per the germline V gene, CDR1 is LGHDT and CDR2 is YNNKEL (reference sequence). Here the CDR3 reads CASSLQGGVKAFF. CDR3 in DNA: TGTGCCAGCAGCCTCCAAGGAGGGGTTAAAGCTTTCTTT. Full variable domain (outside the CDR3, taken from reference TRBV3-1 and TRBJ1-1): DTAVSQTPKYLVTQMGNDKSIKCEQNLGHDTMYWYKQDSKKFLKIMFSYNNKELIINETVPNRFSPKSPDKAHLNLHINSLELGDSAVYFCASSLQGGVKAFFGQGTRLTVV.

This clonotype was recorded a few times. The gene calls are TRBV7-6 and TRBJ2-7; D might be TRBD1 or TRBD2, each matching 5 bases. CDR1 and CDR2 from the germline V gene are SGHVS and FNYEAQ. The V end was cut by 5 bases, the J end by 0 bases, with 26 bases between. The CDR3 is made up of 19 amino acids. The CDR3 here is CASSGGIQDRGIRSYEQYF. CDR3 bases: TGTGCCAGCAGCGGGGGAATCCAGGACCGTGGGATTCGCTCCTACGAGCAGTACTTC.

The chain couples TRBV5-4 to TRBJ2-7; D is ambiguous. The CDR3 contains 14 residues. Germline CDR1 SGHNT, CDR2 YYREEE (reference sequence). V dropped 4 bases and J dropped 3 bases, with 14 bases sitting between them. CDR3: CASSPDVGFYEQYF. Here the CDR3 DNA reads TGTGCCAGCAGCCCGGATGTGGGTTTCTACGAGCAGTACTTC.

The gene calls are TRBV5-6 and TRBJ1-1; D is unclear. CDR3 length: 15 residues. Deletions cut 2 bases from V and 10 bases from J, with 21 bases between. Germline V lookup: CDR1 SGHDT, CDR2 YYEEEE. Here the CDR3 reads CASSFVTAVDVSAFF. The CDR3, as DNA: TGTGCCAGCAGCTTCGTGACGGCCGTGGACGTATCAGCTTTCTTT.

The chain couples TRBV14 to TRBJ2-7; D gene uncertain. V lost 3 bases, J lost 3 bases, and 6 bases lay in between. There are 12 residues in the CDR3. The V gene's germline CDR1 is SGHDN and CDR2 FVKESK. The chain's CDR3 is CASSQADYEQYF. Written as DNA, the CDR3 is TGTGCCAGCAGCCAGGCAGACTACGAGCAGTACTTC. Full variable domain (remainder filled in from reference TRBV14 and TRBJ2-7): EAGVTQFPSHSVIEKGQTVTLRCDPISGHDNLYWYRRVMGKEIKFLLHFVKESKQDESGMPNNRFLAERTGGTYSTLKVQPAELEDSGVYFCASSQADYEQYFGPGTRLTVT.

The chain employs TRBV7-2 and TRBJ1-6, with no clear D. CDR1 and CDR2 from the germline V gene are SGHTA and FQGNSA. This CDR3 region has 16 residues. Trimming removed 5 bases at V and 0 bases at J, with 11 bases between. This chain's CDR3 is CASSLPGSSYNSPLHF. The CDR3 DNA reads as TGTGCCAGCAGCCTTCCGGGTAGCTCCTATAATTCACCCCTCCACTTT.

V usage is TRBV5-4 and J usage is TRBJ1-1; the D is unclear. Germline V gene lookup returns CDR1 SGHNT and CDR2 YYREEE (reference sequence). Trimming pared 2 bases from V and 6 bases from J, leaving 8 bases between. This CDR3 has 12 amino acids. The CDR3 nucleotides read TGTGCCAGCAGCTTACCAGGCTCTGAAGCTTTCTTT. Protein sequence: CASSLPGSEAFF.